The sequence of this T cell receptor beta chain was determined in a study of cytomegalovirus exposure and HLA in healthy donors. Study at large: Early released data comprised some 91 million unique TCRs from HLA-typed donors. Regarding the study as a whole: Listed as cytomegalovirus-associated were roughly 180 TCR beta chains. With high specificity and sensitivity, the classifier reportedly diagnosed cytomegalovirus status. In all likelihood, a cluster of highly shared sequence variants was a sequencing artifact.

The CDR3 extends over 14 amino acids. The V and J ends lost 6 bases and 5 bases, in that order; junction bases with no gene match: 6. Germline V CDR1 and CDR2: SNHLY, FYNNEI. Researchers ran the PCR with 60 Vbeta and 13 Jbeta primers. The method was immunoSEQ multiplex PCR; TCRdb's version includes in-frame clones alone and lacks a portion of them. The sample includes just over 150,000 clones, 80% to 90% of them seen just once. In the case of this clone: Its antigen is not known.

This clonotype was obtained from a man aged 45-65 years in good health and CMV-seropositive. What was sequenced was PBMCs. This chain links TRBV2 with TRBJ2-7, with 11 bases aligning to TRBD1. This chain's CDR3 is CASREDRGQNEQYF. The CDR3 coding sequence is TGTGCCAGCAGAGAGGACAGGGGGCAGAACGAGCAGTACTTC.